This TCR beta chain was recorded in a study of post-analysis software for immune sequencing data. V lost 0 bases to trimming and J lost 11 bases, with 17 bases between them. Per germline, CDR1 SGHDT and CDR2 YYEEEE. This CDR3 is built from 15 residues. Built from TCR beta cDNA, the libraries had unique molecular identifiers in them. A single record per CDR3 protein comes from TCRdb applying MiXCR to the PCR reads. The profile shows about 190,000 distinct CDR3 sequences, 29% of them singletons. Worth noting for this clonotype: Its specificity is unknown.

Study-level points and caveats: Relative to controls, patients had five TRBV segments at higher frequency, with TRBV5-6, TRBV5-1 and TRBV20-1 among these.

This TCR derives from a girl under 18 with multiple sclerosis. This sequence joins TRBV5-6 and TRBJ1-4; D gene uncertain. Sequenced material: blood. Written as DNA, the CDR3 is TGTGCCAGCAGCTTGGCGGCGCCCCGGGCGACGAAACTGTTTTTT. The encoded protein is CASSLAAPRATKLFF.